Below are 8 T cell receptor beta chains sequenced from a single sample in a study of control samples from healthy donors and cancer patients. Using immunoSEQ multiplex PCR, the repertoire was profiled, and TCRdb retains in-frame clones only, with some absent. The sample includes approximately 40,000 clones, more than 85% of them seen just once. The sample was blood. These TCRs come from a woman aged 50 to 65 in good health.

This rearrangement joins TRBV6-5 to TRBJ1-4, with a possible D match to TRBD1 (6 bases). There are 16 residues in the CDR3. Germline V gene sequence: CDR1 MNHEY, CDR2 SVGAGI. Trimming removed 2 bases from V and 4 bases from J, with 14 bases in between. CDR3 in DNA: TGTGCCAGCAGTTACGCGAAAAGGGGGGTTAATGAAAAACTGTTTTTT. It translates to CASSYAKRGVNEKLFF.

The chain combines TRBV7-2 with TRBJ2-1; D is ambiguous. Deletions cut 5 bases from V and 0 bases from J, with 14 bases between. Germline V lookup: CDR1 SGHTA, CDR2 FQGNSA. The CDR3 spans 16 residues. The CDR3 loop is CASSDRSVSSYNEQFF. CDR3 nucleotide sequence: TGTGCCAGCAGCGATCGTTCAGTGAGCTCCTACAATGAGCAGTTCTTC.

The CDR3 sequence is CASRDGQLGTEAFF. The CDR3 DNA is TGTGCCAGCAGGGACGGACAGTTAGGTACTGAAGCTTTCTTT. The rearrangement uses TRBV2 and TRBJ1-1, with D possibly TRBD1 on 6 matching bases. This CDR3 has 14 residues. V was cut by 6 bases and J by 5 bases, with 16 bases left in between. Germline V CDR1 and CDR2: SNHLY, FYNNEI.

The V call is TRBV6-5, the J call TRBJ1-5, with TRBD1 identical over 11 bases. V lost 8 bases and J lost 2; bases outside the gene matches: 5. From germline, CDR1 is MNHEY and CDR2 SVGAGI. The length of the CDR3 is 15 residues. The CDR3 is CASWTGGLGNQPQHF. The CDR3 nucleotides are TGTGCCAGCTGGACAGGGGGCTTGGGCAATCAGCCCCAGCATTTT.

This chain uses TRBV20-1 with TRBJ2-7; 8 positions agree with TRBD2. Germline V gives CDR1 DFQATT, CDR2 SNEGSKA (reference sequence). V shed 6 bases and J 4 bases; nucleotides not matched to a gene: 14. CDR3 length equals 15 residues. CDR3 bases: TGCAGTGCAAGTGATAGCGGGACTACGAGATACGAGCAGTACTTC. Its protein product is CSASDSGTTRYEQYF.

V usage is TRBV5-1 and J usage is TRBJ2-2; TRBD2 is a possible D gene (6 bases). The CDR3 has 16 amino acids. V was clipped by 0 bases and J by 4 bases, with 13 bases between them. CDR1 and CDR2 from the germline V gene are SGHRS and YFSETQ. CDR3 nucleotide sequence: TGCGCCAGCAGCTTGGGAGCGGGCTGGGGCACCGGGGAGCTGTTTTTT. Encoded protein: CASSLGAGWGTGELFF.

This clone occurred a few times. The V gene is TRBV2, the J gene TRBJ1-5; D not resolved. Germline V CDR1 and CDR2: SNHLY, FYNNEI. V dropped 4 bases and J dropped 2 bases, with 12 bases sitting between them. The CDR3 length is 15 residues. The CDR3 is CASSGWAVGNQPQHF. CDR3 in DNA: TGTGCCAGCAGTGGATGGGCAGTGGGCAATCAGCCCCAGCATTTT.

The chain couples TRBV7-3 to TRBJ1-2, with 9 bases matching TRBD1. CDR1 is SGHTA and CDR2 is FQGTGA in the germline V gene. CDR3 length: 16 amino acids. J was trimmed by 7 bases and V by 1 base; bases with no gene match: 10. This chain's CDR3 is CASSLNRGQGVFGYTF. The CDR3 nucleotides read TGTGCCAGCAGCTTAAACCGGGGACAGGGTGTCTTTGGCTACACCTTC.